Listed below are T cell receptor beta chains from one sample, sequenced in a study of cytomegalovirus exposure and HLA in healthy donors. TCRdb's table, derived via immunoSEQ multiplex PCR, lists solely in-frame clones and lacks some. Of roughly 140,000 clones listed, roughly 85% are singletons. Input material: PBMCs. The receptors come from a woman aged 30 to 39 in good health and CMV-seronegative. The CDR3 runs from the conserved cysteine through the conserved F or W.

J gene | V gene | CDR3 protein
TRBJ2-1 | TRBV4-1 | CASSEADRFYNEQFF
. | TRBV7-2 | CASSHFYEQYF
TRBJ2-7 | TRBV6-1 | CASSEAGSRGYEQYF
TRBJ2-3 | TRBV19 | CASSTSPSTDTQYF
TRBJ1-1 | TRBV11-2 | CASSPELNTEAFF
TRBJ2-2 | TRBV6-4 | CASSGLAESGELFF
TRBJ1-3 | TRBV19 | CASSIGIVGGNTIYF
TRBJ1-5 | TRBV2 | CASRKGANQPQHF
TRBJ2-2 | TRBV4-1 | CASSQEGAQPIPGELFF
TRBJ1-6 | TRBV7-9 | CASSLNSGGGGLHF
TRBJ1-5 | TRBV9 | CASSAQGSDNQPQHF
TRBJ1-2 | TRBV4-3 | CASSQDRYYGYTF
TRBJ1-5 | TRBV18 | CASSPQGSNQPQHF
TRBJ1-2 | TRBV9 | CASSSRTGGFLNYGYTF
TRBJ1-1 | TRBV11-3 | CASSLGGSVRAEAFF
TRBJ1-1 | TRBV30 | CAWSVWAANQNTEAFF
TRBJ1-1 | TRBV6-5 | CASSLEQGARSEAFF
TRBJ2-7 | TRBV7-4 | CASSSPYRASSYEQYF
TRBJ1-2 | TRBV7-9 | CASSNESGAVYGYTF
TRBJ2-7 | TRBV7-2 | CASSRWRSYEQYF